The clone carrying this TCR beta chain was seen a handful of times. The target antigen is unknown. These data originate in a study of human T cells and chemical hapten exposure. Study at large: 2% DPC applied to an approximately 2 cm by approximately 2 cm arm area sensitized donors. Whole-study findings and limits: DPC sensitization left the count of TCRs above 1 in 1000 unchanged.

Time point given: patch test 1, 2 weeks after DPC sensitization. Treatment indicated: therapeutic diphenylcyclopropenone sensitization with weekly scalp DPC. Venepuncture was done earlier than the placement of each patch test. V lost 5 bases to trimming and J lost 4 bases, with 6 bases between them. This CDR3 comprises 11 residues. Germline V gene lookup returns CDR1 MDHEN and CDR2 SYDVKM. TCRdb independently ran MiXCR on the RACE reads; one entry per CDR3 protein. Of around 110,000 distinct CDR3 sequences listed, roughly 12% are singletons. The TCR was taken from a woman aged 45-65 years with alopecia areata. Some clones in this sample may be carry-over from other donors' samples. The chain joins TRBV28 to TRBJ2-7; D uncertain. The specimen comprised whole blood, sampled in connection with sensitization to the hapten diphenylcyclopropenone (DPC). The CDR3 DNA sequence: TGTGCCAGCAGTATCCTGTACGAGCAGTACTTC. This sequence encodes CASSILYEQYF.